A single sample gave rise to the 16 T cell receptor delta chains below, sequenced in a study of Vδ1+ human thymocytes (dated by TCRdb to the late 2010s). The investigation overall reported the following: Unlike the oligoclonal repertoires in peripheral blood, the thymic TRG and TRD repertoires appeared highly polyclonal, with Gaussian CDR3 length distributions.

Their cognate antigens are unknown. Sequencing relied on an Illumina MiSeq. RNA extraction was carried out with the RNeasy mini kit, and reverse transcription was then done using Superscript III. CDR3 amplicons were generated by multiplex PCR with pooled V-gene forward primers and a constant-region reverse primer carrying Illumina adaptor overhangs. After TCRdb called clones again from the public reads with CATT, rows with identical DNA were merged. The sample has approximately 58,000 delta-chain clones on record, about 15% of them singletons. 0.39% of the sample comes from the top ten. Source material: Vdelta1+ gamma-delta thymocytes from the thymus. Explained via the paper, the cell subset or site label denotes: FACS-sorted CD3+ TCRalphabeta- TCRVdelta1+ TCRVdelta2- thymocytes. The receptors come from a girl in the first two years of life who had congenital heart surgery.

On this clone: A read error may account for a junction end that differs from germline. The chain joins TRDV1 to TRDJ1, with D maybe TRDD2 (6 bases). CDR3 length equals 17 residues. Looked up from germline, CDR1 is TSWWSYY and CDR2 is QGS. This CDR3 reads CALGGSLLRRRTDKLTF. The CDR3 DNA reads TGTGCTCTTGGGGGATCCCTCCTACGTCGCAGGACCGATAAACTCACCTTT.

The table lists this clone with a few counts. J is TRDJ1 and V is TRDV1; 11 bases are shared with TRDD3. CDR3 length: 20 residues. V lost 5 bases to trimming and J lost 0 bases; unmatched junction nucleotides: 17. The germline V gene has CDR1 TSWWSYY and CDR2 QGS. The CDR3 DNA sequence: TGTGCTCTTGGGAAGGGGCCTTGGGGGATACGCACTATGTACACCGATAAACTCATCTTT. This sequence encodes CALGKGPWGIRTMYTDKLIF.

This clone appeared a few times. The chain couples TRDV3 to TRDJ1; TRDD2 matches 7 bases. Trimming took 5 bases from V and 0 from J; bases not matched to a gene: 33. CDR1 TVYSNPD and CDR2 GDNSRS come from the germline V gene (reference sequence). The CDR3 has 22 amino acids. This chain's CDR3 is CAHGEPFLACWGRSPYTDKLIF. In DNA form, the CDR3 reads TGTGCCCATGGGGAGCCCTTCCTCGCGTGTTGGGGCAGATCGCCTTACACCGATAAACTCATCTTT.

This clone appeared a few times. This chain uses TRDV1 with TRDJ1; D ambiguous. Germline assignment: CDR1 TSWWSYY and CDR2 QGS. This CDR3 comprises 17 residues. The V and J ends lost 0 bases and 0 bases respectively, with 14 bases between them. The CDR3, as DNA: TGTGCTCTTGGGGAACTTAAGGTTTGTGGGTACACCGATAAACTCATCTTT. Protein sequence: CALGELKVCGYTDKLIF.

This clone was detected a few times. This chain uses TRDV1 with TRDJ1, with 7 nucleotides matching TRDD3. CDR1 is TSWWSYY and CDR2 is QGS in the germline V gene. The length of the CDR3 is 18 residues. V was clipped by 0 bases and J by 7 bases; unmatched bases: 17. The CDR3 nucleotides are TGTGCTCTTGGGGAACTTGTTACTGGGGCAGCACCTGGGGGTAAACTCATCTTT. It translates to CALGELVTGAAPGGKLIF.

Remarks on this clone: One end of the junction fails to match germline, which may point to a read error. The gene calls are TRDV2 and TRDJ1; D perhaps matches TRDD2 (6 bases). The germline V gene has CDR1 GEAIGNYY and CDR2 EKD. CDR3 length equals 10 residues. The CDR3 here is CACDPGFLTF. The DNA of the CDR3 is TGTGCCTGTGACCCAGGCTTCCTCACTTTC.

This chain connects TRDV1 to TRDJ1, with 10 nucleotides matching TRDD3. CDR3 size: 21 residues. Trimming cost V 1 base and J 2 bases; bases outside gene matches: 19. Germline CDR1 and CDR2: TSWWSYY and QGS. The CDR3 region is CALGERNSYSPYWGMTDKLIF. CDR3 bases: TGTGCTCTTGGGGAACGGAATTCCTACTCCCCGTACTGGGGGATGACCGATAAACTCATCTTT.

V and J are TRDV1 and TRDJ1; the match to TRDD3 covers 10 bases. With 1 base clipped from V and 2 bases from J, the junction kept 13 bases outside the gene matches. Germline assignment: CDR1 TSWWSYY and CDR2 QGS. This CDR3 is built from 19 residues. The CDR3 DNA sequence: TGTGCTCTTGGGGAACGCATCTATTTTGGGGGGGATACGACCGATAAACTCATCTTT. Translating it yields CALGERIYFGGDTTDKLIF.

In this sample, this clone turned up a few times. The chain employs TRDV1 and TRDJ1, with TRDD3 matching 8 bases. This CDR3 region has 17 residues. J was trimmed by 4 bases and V by 1 base; bases with no gene match: 11. Germline assignment: CDR1 TSWWSYY and CDR2 QGS. The CDR3 here is CALGEPTGGPDSDKLIF. The CDR3 DNA reads as TGTGCTCTTGGGGAACCTACTGGGGGTCCGGATAGCGATAAACTCATCTTT.

The rearrangement links TRDV1 to TRDJ1; 11 bases fit TRDD3. The V gene end was trimmed by 4 bases and the J gene end by 3 bases; junction bases not matched to a gene: 22. CDR1 and CDR2 (germline): TSWWSYY, QGS. The CDR3 is 21 amino acids. The CDR3 DNA is TGTGCTCTTGGGGTACCTCACCTACCCACACGCCTCTGGGGGATACCCGATAAACTCATCTTT. This codes for CALGVPHLPTRLWGIPDKLIF.

About this clone itself: A junction boundary mismatches the germline segment, possibly from a read error. Different DNA sequences within this sample yield the same CDR3. The V and J genes are TRAV29/DV5 and TRDJ1; the D call may be TRDD2 or TRDD3 (5 bases each). Germline CDR1 NSMFDY, CDR2 ISSIKDK. The CDR3 has 19 amino acids. The CDR3 DNA reads TGTGCCGCAATTCCTCCCAGGGTCCTGGGCCGGTGGGGCACCGATAAACTCATCTTT. It translates to CAAIPPRVLGRWGTDKLIF. Drawing the rest from reference TRAV29/DV5 and TRDJ1, the complete variable domain is DQQVKQNSPSLSVQEGRISILNCDYTNSMFDYFLWYKKYPAEGPTFLISISSIKDKNEDGRFTVFLNKSAKHLSLHIVPSQPGDSAVYFCAAIPPRVLGRWGTDKLIFGKGTRVTVEP.

This clone was detected only a few times. The chain recombines TRDV1 with TRDJ1; 13 bases are a match to TRDD3. The CDR3 has 20 residues. In germline, CDR1 is TSWWSYY, CDR2 QGS. Losses at the gene ends were 5 bases for V and 0 bases for J; bases not matched to a gene: 15. CDR3 nucleotides: TGTGCTCTTGGGTCCCCAGTACTGGGGGATACGCCTACGTACACCGATAAACTCATCTTT. This gives the protein CALGSPVLGDTPTYTDKLIF.

This clone turned up a few times. One end of the junction is discordant with germline, which a read error may explain. The chain couples TRDV1 to TRDJ1, with 8 bases lining up with TRDD3. The CDR3 covers 18 residues. Germline CDR1 is TSWWSYY and CDR2 is QGS. CDR3 nucleotides: TGTGCCCTTGGGGGATTCCCCTTACCGGGGGAACGCAGTGATAAACTCATCTTT. It translates to CALGGFPLPGERSDKLIF.

The chain couples TRDV1 to TRDJ1; D gene unclear. This CDR3 spans 14 amino acids. The germline V gene has CDR1 TSWWSYY and CDR2 QGS. V lost 0 bases and J 9 bases, leaving 14 bases between the germline ends. The CDR3 spells CALGELGPQGELIF. The DNA of the CDR3 is TGTGCTCTTGGGGAACTTGGCCCCCAAGGCGAACTCATCTTT.

The chain uses TRDV1 and TRDJ1; D not resolved. Per the germline V gene, CDR1 is TSWWSYY and CDR2 is QGS. There are 15 residues in the CDR3. Trimming took off 2 bases at V and 4 bases at J, with 14 bases between the two ends. CDR3 bases: TGTGCTCTTGGGGAAATATGTTCGATCGACGATAAACTCATCTTT. This encodes CALGEICSIDDKLIF.

V usage is TRDV1 and J usage is TRDJ1; TRDD3 matches at 12 bases. J lost 3 bases, V lost 3 bases, and 35 bases had no gene match. Germline CDR1 TSWWSYY, CDR2 QGS. There are 26 residues in the CDR3. The CDR3 loop reads CALGDLRKAFLLLGDTRIPGADKLIF. The CDR3 coding sequence is TGTGCTCTTGGGGACCTTAGGAAGGCCTTCCTTTTGCTGGGGGATACGCGTATCCCCGGGGCCGATAAACTCATCTTT.